Reported below is one TCR beta chain. Its antigen is not known. This record belongs to a study of T-cell memory formation after mild COVID-19. TCRdb reprocessed the 5' RACE reads via MiXCR and lists one record per CDR3 protein. The sample shows approximately 290,000 distinct CDR3 sequences, 19% of them seen only once. V lost 4 bases and J 5 bases, leaving 14 bases between the germline ends. The germline V gene has CDR1 MGHRA and CDR2 YSYEKL. The CDR3 contains 14 residues. General study results and limits: Most CD4+ clones that shrank were in CM and EM, while CD8+ ones turned up in EMRA.

The clonotype was recovered from a young man who had mild COVID-19 (a few samples of this study predate the infection). Cell type and time point are not known. The chain joins TRBV4-1 to TRBJ2-5; D possibly corresponds to TRBD2 (6 bases). Sequenced sample: PBMCs or a T cell subset sorted from them (not recorded which). The chain's CDR3 is CASSPLPGRETQYF. CDR3 coding DNA: TGCGCCAGCAGCCCTCTGCCGGGGAGGGAGACCCAGTACTTC.